Given below is one T cell receptor beta chain in context. Its antigen is unidentified. These data belong to a study of vaccination and CD4 T cells after COVID-19. Findings of the study overall: Convalescent patients saw a median around 83% of their reactive clones show up only after vaccination.

TCRdb fed the PCR reads into MiXCR, producing one record per CDR3 protein. The sample contains about 21,000 distinct CDR3 sequences, 50% to 70% of which appear only once. The clonotype comes from a human donor who had recovered from COVID-19. The specimen comprised CD4+ T cells from blood, sampled before SARS-CoV-2 vaccination.

The CDR3: CSARGGLTSGTDTQYF. CDR3 in DNA: TGCAGTGCTAGAGGAGGATTAACTAGCGGCACAGATACGCAGTATTTT. The chain couples TRBV20-1 to TRBJ2-3; TRBD2 agrees at 7 bases. Trimming removed 1 base from V and 1 base from J; junction bases left unmatched: 8. The CDR3 covers 16 residues. Per germline, CDR1 DFQATT and CDR2 SNEGSKA (reference sequence).